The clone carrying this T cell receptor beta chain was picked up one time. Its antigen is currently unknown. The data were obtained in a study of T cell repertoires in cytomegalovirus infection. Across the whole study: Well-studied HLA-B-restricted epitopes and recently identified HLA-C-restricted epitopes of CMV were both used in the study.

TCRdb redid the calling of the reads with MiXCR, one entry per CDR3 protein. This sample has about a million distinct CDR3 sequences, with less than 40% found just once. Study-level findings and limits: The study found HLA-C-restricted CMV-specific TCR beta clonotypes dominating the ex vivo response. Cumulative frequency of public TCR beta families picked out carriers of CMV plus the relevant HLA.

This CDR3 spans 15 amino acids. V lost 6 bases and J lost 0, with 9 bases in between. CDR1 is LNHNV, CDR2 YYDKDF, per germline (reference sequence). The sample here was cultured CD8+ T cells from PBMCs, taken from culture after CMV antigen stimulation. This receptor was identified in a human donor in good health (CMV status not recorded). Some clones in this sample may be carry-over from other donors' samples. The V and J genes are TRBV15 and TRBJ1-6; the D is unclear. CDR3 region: CATRARSSYNSPLHF. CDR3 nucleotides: TGTGCCACCAGGGCGCGGAGCTCCTATAATTCACCCCTCCACTTT.